Included here is one TCR beta chain sequence, with context. The data are from a study of blood T cell repertoires in COVID-19. Generated by immunoSEQ multiplex PCR, the TCRdb table keeps only in-frame clones and is missing some. The sample contains around 180,000 clones, 65% to 90% of which appear only once. The sequencing sample was made of peripheral blood. The sequence was collected from a human donor in a cohort sampled during active COVID-19.

The CDR3, as DNA: TGTGCCAGCAGTTACTCGCGCATCAACTACGAGCAGTACTTC. Residues: CASSYSRINYEQYF. This chain connects TRBV6-5 to TRBJ2-7; D gene ambiguous. With 0 bases removed from V and 3 bases from J, the gap between germline ends came to 9 bases. This CDR3 region has 14 residues. Germline assignment: CDR1 MNHEY and CDR2 SVGAGI.